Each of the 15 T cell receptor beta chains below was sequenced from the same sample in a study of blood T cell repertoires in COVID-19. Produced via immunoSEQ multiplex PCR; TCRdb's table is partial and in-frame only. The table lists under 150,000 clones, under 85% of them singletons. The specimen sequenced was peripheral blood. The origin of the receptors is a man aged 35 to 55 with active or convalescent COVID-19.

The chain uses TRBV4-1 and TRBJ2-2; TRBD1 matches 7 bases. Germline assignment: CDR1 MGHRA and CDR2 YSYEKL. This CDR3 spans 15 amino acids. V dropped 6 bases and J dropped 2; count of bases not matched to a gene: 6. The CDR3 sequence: CASRNDRANTGELFF. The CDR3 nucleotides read TGCGCCAGCAGAAATGACAGGGCCAACACCGGGGAGCTGTTTTTT.

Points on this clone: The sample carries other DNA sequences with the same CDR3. Written as DNA, the CDR3 is TGCGCCAGCAGCTCTGGACAGGGCACCGGGGAGCTGTTTTTT. Protein: CASSSGQGTGELFF. V and J are TRBV5-1 and TRBJ2-2; 8 bases fit TRBD1. This CDR3 spans 14 amino acids. V shed 3 bases and J 4 bases; nucleotides not matched to a gene: 2. Germline V gene sequence: CDR1 SGHRS, CDR2 YFSETQ. The full variable domain, with the rest looked up from reference TRBV5-1 and TRBJ2-2, is KAGVTQTPRYLIKTRGQQVTLSCSPISGHRSVSWYQQTPGQGLQFLFEYFSETQRNKGNFPGRFSGRQFSNSRSEMNVSTLELGDSALYLCASSSGQGTGELFFGEGSRLTVL.

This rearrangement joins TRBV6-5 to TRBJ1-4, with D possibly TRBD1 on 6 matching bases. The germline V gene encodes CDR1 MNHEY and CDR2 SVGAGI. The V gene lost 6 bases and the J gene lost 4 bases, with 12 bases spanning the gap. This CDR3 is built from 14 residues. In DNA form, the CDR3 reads TGTGCCAGCAGACAAGGGGGAGATAATGAAAAACTGTTTTTT. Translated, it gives CASRQGGDNEKLFF.

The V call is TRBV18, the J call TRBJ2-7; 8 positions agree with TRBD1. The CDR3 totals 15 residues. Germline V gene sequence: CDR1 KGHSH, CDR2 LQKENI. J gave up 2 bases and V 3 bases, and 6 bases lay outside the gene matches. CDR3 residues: CASSPLGTGTYEQYF. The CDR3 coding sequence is TGTGCCAGCTCACCCCTTGGGACAGGTACCTACGAGCAGTACTTC.

The CDR3 bases are TGTGCCAGCAGCCAACAGGGAAAGGATGGCTACACCTTC. It yields the protein CASSQQGKDGYTF. The chain employs TRBV3-1 (or the pseudogene TRBV3-2) and TRBJ1-2; D might be TRBD1 (5 bases). The CDR3 totals 13 residues. CDR1 and CDR2 from the germline V gene are LGHDT and YNNKEL (reference sequence). Trimming removed 2 bases from V and 6 bases from J, with 10 bases in between.

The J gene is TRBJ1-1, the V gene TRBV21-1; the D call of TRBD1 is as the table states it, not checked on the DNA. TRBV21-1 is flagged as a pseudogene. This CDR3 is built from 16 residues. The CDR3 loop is CASTLSTGGQNTEAFF. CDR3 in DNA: TGTGCCAGCACCCTCTCCACGGGTGGACAGAACACTGAAGCTTTCTTT.

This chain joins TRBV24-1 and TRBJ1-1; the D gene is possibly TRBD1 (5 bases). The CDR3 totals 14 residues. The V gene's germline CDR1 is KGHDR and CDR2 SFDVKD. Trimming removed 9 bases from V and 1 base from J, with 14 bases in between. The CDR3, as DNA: TGTGCCACCGATAGGGAAGGGGCGAACACTGAAGCTTTCTTT. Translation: CATDREGANTEAFF.

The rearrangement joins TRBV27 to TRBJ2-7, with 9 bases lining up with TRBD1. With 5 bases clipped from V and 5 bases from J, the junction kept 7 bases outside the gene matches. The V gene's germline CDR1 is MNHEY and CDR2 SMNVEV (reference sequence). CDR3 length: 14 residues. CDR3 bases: TGTGCCAGCAGTCCTAAGACAGGGGGGGACGAGCAGTACTTC. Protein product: CASSPKTGGDEQYF.

The chain's CDR3 is CAISESGGRNSPLHF. The CDR3 DNA is TGTGCCATCAGTGAGTCGGGGGGGAGAAATTCACCCCTCCACTTT. This sequence joins TRBV10-3 and TRBJ1-6; weak D call: TRBD1 (5 bases). CDR1 and CDR2 (germline): ENHRY, SYGVKD. CDR3 length: 15 residues. V lost 0 bases to trimming and J lost 7 bases, with 10 bases between them.

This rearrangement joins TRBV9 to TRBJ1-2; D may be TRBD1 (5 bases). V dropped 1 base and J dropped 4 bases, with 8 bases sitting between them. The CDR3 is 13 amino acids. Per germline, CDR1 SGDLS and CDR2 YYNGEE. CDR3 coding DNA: TGTGCCAGCAGCGTACAGGGCGCCTATGGCTACACCTTC. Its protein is CASSVQGAYGYTF.

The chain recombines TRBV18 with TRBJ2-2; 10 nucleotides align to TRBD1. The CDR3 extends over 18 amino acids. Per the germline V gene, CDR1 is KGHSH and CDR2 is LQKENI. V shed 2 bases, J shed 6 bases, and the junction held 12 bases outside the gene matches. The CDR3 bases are TGTGCCAGCTCACCAGGGACAGGGGACCTGGGGAAACCCGGGGAGCTGTTTTTT. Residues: CASSPGTGDLGKPGELFF.

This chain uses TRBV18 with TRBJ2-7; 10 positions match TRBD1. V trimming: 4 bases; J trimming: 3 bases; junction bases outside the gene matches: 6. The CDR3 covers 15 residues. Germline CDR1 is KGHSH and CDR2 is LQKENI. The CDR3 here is CASSQTGGAFYEQYF. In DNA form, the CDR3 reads TGTGCCAGCTCACAGACAGGGGGCGCTTTCTACGAGCAGTACTTC.

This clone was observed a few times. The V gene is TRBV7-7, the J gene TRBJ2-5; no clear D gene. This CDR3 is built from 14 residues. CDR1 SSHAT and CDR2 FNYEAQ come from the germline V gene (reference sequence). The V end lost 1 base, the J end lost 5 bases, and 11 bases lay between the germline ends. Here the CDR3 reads CASSLGAERETQYF. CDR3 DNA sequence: TGTGCCAGCAGCTTAGGTGCGGAGAGGGAGACCCAGTACTTC. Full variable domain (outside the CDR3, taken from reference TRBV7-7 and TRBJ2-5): GAGVSQSPRYKVTKRGQDVTLRCDPISSHATLYWYQQALGQGPEFLTYFNYEAQPDKSGLPSDRFSAERPEGSISTLTIQRTEQRDSAMYRCASSLGAERETQYFGPGTRLLVL.

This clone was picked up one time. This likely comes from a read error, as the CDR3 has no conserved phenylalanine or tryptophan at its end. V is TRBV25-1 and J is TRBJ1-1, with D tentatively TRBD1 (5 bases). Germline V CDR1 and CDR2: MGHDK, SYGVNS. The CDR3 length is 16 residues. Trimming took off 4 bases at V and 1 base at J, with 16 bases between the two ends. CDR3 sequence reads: CASSVNVQAGNTEAFL. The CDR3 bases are TGTGCCAGCAGTGTGAATGTACAGGCTGGGAACACTGAAGCTTTCCTT.

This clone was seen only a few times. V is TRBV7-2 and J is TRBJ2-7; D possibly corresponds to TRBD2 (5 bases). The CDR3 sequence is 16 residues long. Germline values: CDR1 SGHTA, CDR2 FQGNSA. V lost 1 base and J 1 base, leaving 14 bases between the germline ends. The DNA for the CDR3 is TGTGCCAGCAGCTTAGAGACGATCCGAGGGTCCTACGAGCAGTACTTC. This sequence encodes CASSLETIRGSYEQYF.